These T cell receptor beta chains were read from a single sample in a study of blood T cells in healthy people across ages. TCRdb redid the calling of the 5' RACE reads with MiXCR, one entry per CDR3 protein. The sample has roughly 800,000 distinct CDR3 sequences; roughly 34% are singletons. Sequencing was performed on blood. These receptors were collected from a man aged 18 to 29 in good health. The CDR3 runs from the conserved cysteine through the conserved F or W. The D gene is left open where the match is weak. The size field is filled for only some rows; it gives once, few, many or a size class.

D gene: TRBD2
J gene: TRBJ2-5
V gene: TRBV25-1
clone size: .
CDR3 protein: CASSEGTSGLQETQYF
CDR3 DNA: TGTGCCAGCAGTGAAGGGACTAGCGGTCTCCAAGAGACCCAGTACTTC

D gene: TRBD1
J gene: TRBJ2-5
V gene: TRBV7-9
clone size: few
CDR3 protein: CASSIAGTGSRAQETQYF
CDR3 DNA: TGTGCCAGCAGTATAGCCGGGACAGGGAGCAGGGCCCAAGAGACCCAGTACTTC

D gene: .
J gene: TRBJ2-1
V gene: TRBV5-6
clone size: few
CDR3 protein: CASSPRAGTYNEQFF
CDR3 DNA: TGTGCCAGCAGCCCAAGGGCAGGGACCTACAATGAGCAGTTCTTC

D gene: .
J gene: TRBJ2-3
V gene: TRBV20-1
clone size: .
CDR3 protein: CSAKLGATQYF
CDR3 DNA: TGCAGTGCTAAGCTAGGTGCAACGCAGTATTTT

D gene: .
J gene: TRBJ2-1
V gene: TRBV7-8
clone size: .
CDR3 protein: CASSMGRYEQFF
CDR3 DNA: TGTGCCAGCAGCATGGGACGCTACGAGCAGTTCTTC

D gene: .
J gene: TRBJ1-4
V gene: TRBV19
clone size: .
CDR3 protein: CASSTGLATNEKLFF
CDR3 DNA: TGTGCCAGTAGCACAGGGCTTGCAACTAATGAAAAACTGTTTTTT

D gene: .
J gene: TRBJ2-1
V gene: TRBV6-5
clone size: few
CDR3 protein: CASSSVFTRGNNEQFF
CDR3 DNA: TGTGCCAGCAGTTCCGTTTTCACCAGGGGTAACAATGAGCAGTTCTTC

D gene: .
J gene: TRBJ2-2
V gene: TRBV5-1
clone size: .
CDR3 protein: CASSLVPGIDTGELFF
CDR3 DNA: TGCGCCAGCAGCTTGGTGCCGGGAATCGACACCGGGGAGCTGTTTTTT

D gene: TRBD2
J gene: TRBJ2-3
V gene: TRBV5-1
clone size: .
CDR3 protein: CASSLGGLAGEADTQYF
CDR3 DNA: TGCGCCAGCAGCTTGGGGGGACTAGCGGGAGAGGCAGATACGCAGTATTTT

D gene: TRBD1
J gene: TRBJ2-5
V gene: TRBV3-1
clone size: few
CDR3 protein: CASSQLRGRGETQYF
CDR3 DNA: TGTGCCAGCAGCCAGCTAAGGGGGCGAGGGGAGACCCAGTACTTC

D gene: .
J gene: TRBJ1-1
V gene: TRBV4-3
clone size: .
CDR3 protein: CASSQGPGANTEAFF
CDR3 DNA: TGCGCCAGCAGCCAAGGGCCTGGGGCGAACACTGAAGCTTTCTTT

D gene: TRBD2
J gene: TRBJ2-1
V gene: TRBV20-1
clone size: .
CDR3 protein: CSARDLTAGGSSYNEQFF
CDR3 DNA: TGCAGTGCTAGAGACCTTACGGCGGGGGGAAGCTCCTACAATGAGCAGTTCTTC

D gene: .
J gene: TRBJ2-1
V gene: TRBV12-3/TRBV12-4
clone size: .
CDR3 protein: CASSPNHNEQFF
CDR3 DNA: TGTGCCAGCAGTCCGAACCACAATGAGCAGTTCTTC

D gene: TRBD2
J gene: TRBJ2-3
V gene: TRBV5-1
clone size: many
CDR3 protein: CASSYTSGGADTQYF
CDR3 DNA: TGCGCCAGCAGCTACACTAGCGGGGGGGCAGATACGCAGTATTTT

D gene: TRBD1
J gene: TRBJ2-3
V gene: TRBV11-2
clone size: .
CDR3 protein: CASSLRGTGTDTQYF
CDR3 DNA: TGTGCCAGCAGCTTGAGGGGGACAGGGACAGATACGCAGTATTTT

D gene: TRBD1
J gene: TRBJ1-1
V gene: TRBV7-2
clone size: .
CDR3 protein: CASGTVNSEAFF
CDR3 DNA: TGTGCCAGCGGGACAGTGAACTCTGAAGCTTTCTTT

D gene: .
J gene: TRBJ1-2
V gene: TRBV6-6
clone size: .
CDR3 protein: CASGMMTNYGYTF
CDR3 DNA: TGTGCCAGCGGGATGATGACTAACTATGGCTACACCTTC

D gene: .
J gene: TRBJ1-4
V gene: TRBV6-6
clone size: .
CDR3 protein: CASSYSGRADEKLFF
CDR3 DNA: TGTGCCAGCAGTTACTCGGGCAGGGCGGATGAAAAACTGTTTTTT

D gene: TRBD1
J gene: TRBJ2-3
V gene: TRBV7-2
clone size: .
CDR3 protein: CASSPGTGRASTDTQYF
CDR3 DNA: TGTGCCAGCAGCCCTGGGACAGGGAGGGCTAGCACAGATACGCAGTATTTT

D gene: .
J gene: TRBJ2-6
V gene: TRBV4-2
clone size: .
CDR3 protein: CASTAGQGANVLTF
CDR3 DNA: TGTGCCAGCACCGCGGGACAGGGGGCCAACGTCCTGACTTTC

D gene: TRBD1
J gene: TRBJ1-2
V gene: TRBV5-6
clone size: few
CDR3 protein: CASSSGQGNNYGYTF
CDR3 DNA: TGTGCCAGCAGTTCAGGACAGGGCAACAACTATGGCTACACCTTC

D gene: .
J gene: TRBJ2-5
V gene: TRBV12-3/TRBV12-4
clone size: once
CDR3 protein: CASSTRGFSYNEQYF
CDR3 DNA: TGTGCCAGCAGTACCCGGGGTTTCTCCTACAATGAGCAGTACTTC

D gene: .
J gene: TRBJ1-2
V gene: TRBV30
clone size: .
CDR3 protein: CAWSYRRTIGTNYGYTF
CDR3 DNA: TGTGCCTGGAGTTATCGTCGGACTATCGGCACAAACTATGGCTACACCTTC

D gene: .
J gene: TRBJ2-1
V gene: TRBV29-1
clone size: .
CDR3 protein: CSVYPNYSYNEQFF
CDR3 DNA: TGCAGCGTTTACCCGAATTACTCCTACAATGAGCAGTTCTTC